The clone carrying this T cell receptor beta chain was observed a single time. Its antigen is undetermined. Germline CDR1 WSHSY, CDR2 SAAADI. The junction had 7 bases not matched to a gene; V was cut back by 2 bases and J by 6 bases. This CDR3 spans 14 amino acids. This record comes from a study of shared clonotypes between healthy human individuals. Whole-study results and caveats: Larger richness was generally estimated for naive than memory subsets.

The protocol was immunoSEQ multiplex PCR, while the TCRdb copy is restricted to in-frame clones and leaves out a portion. The data show some 2 million clones, with 85% to 95% seen just once and 0.1% to 0.15% held by the top ten. The source material was naive CD4+ T cells sorted from blood. Subset specified: CD45RA+ positively selected. The chain has TRBV10-2 and TRBJ2-7; 7 bases agree with TRBD1. The source of this sequence is a man younger than 30 in good health. CDR3 nucleotides: TGCGCCAGCAGTGAGCAGGGACAGCCAGGCGAGCAGTACTTC. Residues: CASSEQGQPGEQYF.